This TCR beta chain was obtained from a study of blood T cells in healthy people across ages. General observations from the study: Naive T cell percentage showed a strong correlation with TCR beta diversity.

With regard to this clonotype: The antigen is not known.

Healthy individuals of Caucasian origin from Russia, aged about 6 to 100, served as donors. Drawing of peripheral blood yielded 8.5 to 10 milliliters from each donor. The CDR3 is 18 amino acids. The V segment lost 2 bases and the J segment 1 base; nucleotides outside the gene matches: 12. The germline V gene encodes CDR1 SGHDN and CDR2 FVKESK. A sample-barcoded 5' primer and a J-beta primer mix were used in a second PCR of about 7 to 11 cycles. TCRdb itself ran the 5' RACE reads through MiXCR, one entry per CDR3 protein. The table records some 1.4 million distinct CDR3 sequences, around 39% of them present only once.

The source of this sequence is a young woman in good health. The V call is TRBV14, the J call TRBJ2-3; 7 nucleotides agree with TRBD2. The sample comprised blood. CDR3 nucleotide sequence: TGTGCCAGCAGCCAATTGGCTAGCGGCTCGTTCGGCACAGATACGCAGTATTTT. Amino acids: CASSQLASGSFGTDTQYF.